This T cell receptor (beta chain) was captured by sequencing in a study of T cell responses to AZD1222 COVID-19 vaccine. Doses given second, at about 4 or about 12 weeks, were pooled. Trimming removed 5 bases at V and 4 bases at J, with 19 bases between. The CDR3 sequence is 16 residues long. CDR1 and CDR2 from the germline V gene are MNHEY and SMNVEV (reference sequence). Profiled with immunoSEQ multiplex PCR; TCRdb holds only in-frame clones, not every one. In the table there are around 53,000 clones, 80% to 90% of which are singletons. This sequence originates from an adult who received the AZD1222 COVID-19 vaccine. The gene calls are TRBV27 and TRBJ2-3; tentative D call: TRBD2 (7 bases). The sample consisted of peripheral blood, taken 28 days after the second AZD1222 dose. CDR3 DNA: TGTGCCAGCAGTCTACGGGCCCCCGGGGGGCCAGATACGCAGTATTTT. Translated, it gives CASSLRAPGGPDTQYF.